The 30 T cell receptor beta chains below all came from one sample that was sequenced in a study of T-cell reconstitution after alpha-beta-depleted transplantation in children. As it was prepared, the TCRbeta library received unique molecular identifiers. In TCRdb, the PCR reads were re-called with MiXCR into one record per CDR3 protein. In the table there are about 510,000 distinct CDR3 sequences, 11% of which are singletons. This specimen consisted of PBMCs, mostly from graft donor cells, obtained 180 days after TCRalphabeta/CD19-depleted stem cell transplant. The receptors here all came from a female patient aged 2-15 years who had a stem cell transplant for aplastic anemia, so the T cells may come from the graft donor.

This chain links TRBV3-1 with TRBJ2-2; maybe TRBD2 (6 bases). The CDR3 is made up of 19 amino acids. V was shortened by 0 bases and J by 4 bases, with 21 bases between the two germline ends. Per the germline V gene, CDR1 is LGHDT and CDR2 is YNNKEL (reference sequence). CDR3 amino acids: CASSQEGGYRLGFTGELFF. The CDR3 DNA reads as TGTGCCAGCAGCCAAGAGGGGGGTTATCGTTTAGGGTTCACCGGGGAGCTGTTTTTT.

This clonotype has a handful of counts. The chain uses TRBV12-3 or TRBV12-4 and TRBJ1-6, with a possible D match to TRBD1 (6 bases). Trimming stripped 6 bases from V and 5 bases from J, with 11 bases between. The CDR3 consists of 14 residues. The CDR3 bases are TGTGCCAGCAGGGGGTACAGGGATAATTCACCCCTCCACTTT. It specifies CASRGYRDNSPLHF.

This clonotype occurred a few times. CDR3 protein: CASGVGPGQPQHF. In DNA, the CDR3 is TGCGCCAGCGGGGTTGGCCCGGGGCAGCCCCAGCATTTT. The V and J genes are TRBV5-1 and TRBJ1-5; D remains ambiguous. The germline V gene has CDR1 SGHRS and CDR2 YFSETQ. Trimming stripped 7 bases from V and 7 bases from J, with 15 bases between. The CDR3 runs 13 residues.

This clonotype was seen a few times. The rearrangement uses TRBV12-3 or TRBV12-4 and TRBJ2-1; D is perhaps TRBD1 (6 bases). The CDR3 covers 16 residues. Trimming pared 3 bases from V and 8 bases from J, leaving 20 bases between. Here the CDR3 DNA reads TGTGCCAGCAGTTTCCTACAGGGTGGGGTTCCCCATGAGCAGTTCTTC. Translation: CASSFLQGGVPHEQFF.

The V and J genes are TRBV5-1 and TRBJ1-2, with TRBD1 matching 9 bases. Per the germline V gene, CDR1 is SGHRS and CDR2 is YFSETQ. The trim removed 4 bases at V and 5 bases at J, leaving 9 bases unmatched. The CDR3 spans 15 residues. CDR3 sequence: CASSPIAGQGYGYTF. The CDR3, as DNA: TGCGCCAGCAGCCCCATTGCCGGACAGGGGTATGGCTACACCTTC. Combining the CDR3 with reference TRBV5-1 and TRBJ1-2 gives the whole variable domain KAGVTQTPRYLIKTRGQQVTLSCSPISGHRSVSWYQQTPGQGLQFLFEYFSETQRNKGNFPGRFSGRQFSNSRSEMNVSTLELGDSALYLCASSPIAGQGYGYTFGSGTRLTVV.

This clonotype has a handful of counts. The CDR3 here is CASSLQLAATSSYNEQFF. In DNA, the CDR3 is TGTGCCAGCAGCCTTCAACTAGCGGCCACAAGCTCCTACAATGAGCAGTTCTTC. V usage is TRBV13 and J usage is TRBJ2-1; 8 bases map to TRBD2. Germline-derived CDR1 and CDR2 are PRHDT and FYEKMQ (reference sequence). The CDR3 has 18 residues. V lost 5 bases and J lost 0; bases outside the gene matches: 12.

This clonotype occurred a few times. The chain carries TRBV12-3 or TRBV12-4 and TRBJ1-2, with D perhaps matching TRBD1 (6 bases). This CDR3 has 12 amino acids. V gave up 6 bases and J gave up 10 bases, with 15 bases separating them. The CDR3 bases are TGTGCCAGCAGACACTACAGGGAATACTACACCTTC. Residues: CASRHYREYYTF.

This clonotype has a handful of counts. The J gene is TRBJ1-2, the V gene TRBV24-1; 8 bases match TRBD1. The CDR3 totals 14 residues. Trimming cost V 4 bases and J 4 bases; bases outside gene matches: 4. In germline, CDR1 is KGHDR, CDR2 SFDVKD. CDR3: CATSESRGPYGYTF. CDR3 coding DNA: TGTGCCACCAGTGAATCCAGGGGGCCCTATGGCTACACCTTC.

This clonotype was seen a handful of times. The CDR3 nucleotides read TGTGCCAGCAGCCCCCCGGGTAGGTCCTACAATGAGCAGTTCTTC. Its protein product is CASSPPGRSYNEQFF. J is TRBJ2-1 and V is TRBV7-2; D is unresolved. CDR3 length: 15 residues. Germline-derived CDR1 and CDR2 are SGHTA and FQGNSA. The germline V and J ends were trimmed by 5 bases and 1 base, with 12 bases remaining between them. The variable domain in full, with the rest retrieved from reference TRBV7-2 and TRBJ2-1, is GAGVSQSPSNKVTEKGKDVELRCDPISGHTALYWYRQSLGQGLEFLIYFQGNSAPDKSGLPSDRFSAERTGGSVSTLTIQRTQQEDSAVYLCASSPPGRSYNEQFFGPGTRLTVL.

This chain links TRBV4-1 with TRBJ2-1; 9 bases map to TRBD2. Germline CDR1 MGHRA, CDR2 YSYEKL. J lost 8 bases, V lost 0 bases, and 8 bases had no gene match. This CDR3 region has 16 residues. For the CDR3, the DNA is TGCGCCAGCAGCCAAGAGGAGGCGGGAGGGGGCTATGAGCAGTTCTTC. It is translated as CASSQEEAGGGYEQFF.

The V call is TRBV28, the J call TRBJ2-4; D gene ambiguous. V dropped 2 bases and J dropped 0 bases, with 11 bases sitting between them. Germline CDR1 and CDR2: MDHEN and SYDVKM. CDR3 length: 16 residues. CDR3 sequence (DNA): TGTGCCAGCAGTTTAGGGCCGTCCGTAGCCAAAAACATTCAGTACTTC. Its protein is CASSLGPSVAKNIQYF.

The chain's CDR3 is CATSTFSGAYHEQFF. CDR3 coding DNA: TGTGCCACCAGCACTTTTAGCGGAGCGTACCATGAGCAGTTCTTC. The genes are TRBV15 and TRBJ2-1; maybe TRBD2 (6 bases). V was shortened by 4 bases and J by 8 bases, with 18 bases between the two germline ends. CDR3 size: 15 residues. Looked up from germline, CDR1 is LNHNV and CDR2 is YYDKDF (reference sequence).

This rearrangement joins TRBV18 to TRBJ2-4; the D is unclear. V was clipped by 3 bases and J by 1 base, with 13 bases between them. The CDR3 sequence is 16 residues long. CDR1 and CDR2 (germline): KGHSH, LQKENI. The CDR3 DNA reads TGTGCCAGCTCACCCATAGCTACGGAGGCCAAAAACATTCAGTACTTC. This codes for CASSPIATEAKNIQYF.

The chain couples TRBV5-1 to TRBJ2-5; 8 bases match TRBD2. The V gene end was trimmed by 3 bases and the J gene end by 5 bases; junction bases not matched to a gene: 6. The germline V gene has CDR1 SGHRS and CDR2 YFSETQ. This CDR3 has 14 amino acids. The DNA for the CDR3 is TGCGCCAGCAGCTCCCCGGGGGGGGGCGAGACCCAGTACTTC. It is translated as CASSSPGGGETQYF. The variable domain in full, completed from reference TRBV5-1 and TRBJ2-5, reads KAGVTQTPRYLIKTRGQQVTLSCSPISGHRSVSWYQQTPGQGLQFLFEYFSETQRNKGNFPGRFSGRQFSNSRSEMNVSTLELGDSALYLCASSSPGGGETQYFGPGTRLLVL.

This clonotype was detected a few times. The genes are TRBV4-1 and TRBJ2-3; D is undetermined. The CDR3 loop spans 14 amino acids. Germline CDR1 is MGHRA and CDR2 is YSYEKL. Trimming removed 0 bases at V and 2 bases at J, with 6 bases between. The CDR3 here is CASSQDLATDTQYF. As DNA, the CDR3 is TGCGCCAGCAGCCAAGATCTTGCCACAGATACGCAGTATTTT.

This clonotype has just a few counts. The chain combines TRBV29-1 with TRBJ2-5; D is unclear. Between the trimmed V and J ends, which lost 6 bases and 9 bases, there was a span of 26 bases. CDR1 and CDR2 (germline): SQVTM, ANQGSEA. This CDR3 spans 15 amino acids. The CDR3 nucleotides are TGCAGCGTCCCGCGCCCCCCAAACGGCGGTTCGGCCCAGTACTTC. It encodes CSVPRPPNGGSAQYF.

This clonotype was counted a few times. The V and J genes are TRBV7-9 and TRBJ2-7, with 14 bases lining up with TRBD2. The CDR3 length is 17 residues. The germline gives CDR1 SEHNR, CDR2 FQNEAQ (reference sequence). The J segment lost 0 bases and the V segment lost 3 bases, leaving 4 bases of the junction unmatched. This chain's CDR3 is CASSLGTSGGSSYEQYF. The DNA for the CDR3 is TGTGCCAGCAGCTTGGGGACTAGCGGGGGTAGCTCCTACGAGCAGTACTTC. The full variable domain, rest sourced from reference TRBV7-9 and TRBJ2-7, is DTGVSQNPRHKITKRGQNVTFRCDPISEHNRLYWYRQTLGQGPEFLTYFQNEAQLEKSRLLSDRFSAERPKGSFSTLEIQRTEQGDSAMYLCASSLGTSGGSSYEQYFGPGTRLTVT.

This clonotype has just a few counts. The chain uses TRBV10-2 and TRBJ1-5; 8 bases are a match to TRBD1. Germline loops: CDR1 WSHSY, CDR2 SAAADI. The J segment lost 6 bases and the V segment lost 8 bases, leaving 9 bases of the junction unmatched. The CDR3 runs to 14 residues. CDR3 bases: TGCGCCAGCCTAGGACAGGGTCTCGGTCAGCCCCAGCATTTT. Its protein product is CASLGQGLGQPQHF.

This clonotype was picked up a small number of times. This rearrangement joins TRBV12-3 or TRBV12-4 to TRBJ1-4; no reliable D call. Trimming took off 9 bases at V and 8 bases at J, with 16 bases between the two ends. The CDR3 has 13 residues. For the CDR3, the DNA is TGTGCCAGTATGCGGGCTTTTAGGGAAAAACTGTTTTTT. It encodes CASMRAFREKLFF.

In nucleotides, the CDR3 is TGCAGTGTTCAGTCGGTCCGACGACTAGCGGGAGGGAGCTACGAGCAGTACTTC. The encoded protein is CSVQSVRRLAGGSYEQYF. The V gene is TRBV20-1, the J gene TRBJ2-7, with 14 bases that match TRBD2. CDR1 DFQATT and CDR2 SNEGSKA come from the germline V gene (reference sequence). The CDR3 runs 18 residues. The V gene end was trimmed by 7 bases and the J gene end by 3 bases; junction bases not matched to a gene: 17.

This clonotype showed up just a few times. The chain couples TRBV18 to TRBJ2-3; 10 bases fit TRBD2. With V trimmed by 3 bases and J by 2 bases, 5 bases remained unmatched. The CDR3 has 16 amino acids. CDR1 KGHSH and CDR2 LQKENI come from the germline V gene. The CDR3: CASSPLSGRYTDTQYF. The DNA for the CDR3 is TGTGCCAGCTCACCGCTTAGCGGGAGGTACACAGATACGCAGTATTTT.

This clonotype was observed a few times. The chain employs TRBV30 and TRBJ2-1; 7 bases fit TRBD2. In germline, CDR1 is GTSNPN, CDR2 SVGIG (reference sequence). The CDR3 covers 13 residues. The V and J ends lost 8 bases and 2 bases, in that order; junction bases with no gene match: 6. This CDR3 is CARLGGAYNEQFF. As DNA, the CDR3 is TGTGCCCGCTTGGGAGGGGCCTACAATGAGCAGTTCTTC.

This clonotype has ten or more counts. The chain carries TRBV20-1 and TRBJ1-1, with 11 bases that match TRBD1. Per the germline V gene, CDR1 is DFQATT and CDR2 is SNEGSKA (reference sequence). Trimming removed 1 base from V and 9 bases from J; junction bases left unmatched: 1. The CDR3 covers 12 residues. CDR3 protein: CSARGDRGKAFF. As DNA, the CDR3 is TGCAGTGCTAGAGGGGACAGGGGGAAAGCTTTCTTT.

This clonotype was counted many times. The chain uses TRBV6-5 and TRBJ2-1, with TRBD1 matching 8 bases. V gave up 0 bases and J gave up 3 bases; unmatched junction bases: 4. CDR3 size: 16 residues. From germline, CDR1 is MNHEY and CDR2 SVGAGI. The CDR3 reads CASSYSDRGDYNEQFF. As DNA, the CDR3 is TGTGCCAGCAGTTACTCCGACAGGGGTGACTACAATGAGCAGTTCTTC.

In this sample, this clonotype turned up a few times. The chain combines TRBV28 with TRBJ2-6, with D unresolved. The V gene lost 2 bases and the J gene lost 9 bases, with 17 bases spanning the gap. CDR1 and CDR2 (germline): MDHEN, SYDVKM. This CDR3 has 16 amino acids. CDR3 sequence: CASSLISPRAHNVLTF. CDR3 DNA: TGTGCCAGCAGTTTAATCTCCCCCCGGGCCCACAACGTCCTGACTTTC.

This clonotype turned up a few times. V is TRBV27 and J is TRBJ2-1; D unclear. The CDR3 length is 16 residues. Germline loops: CDR1 MNHEY, CDR2 SMNVEV (reference sequence). V lost 2 bases, J lost 7 bases, and 18 bases lay in between. CDR3 amino acids: CASSLGSARRRNEQFF. The CDR3 nucleotides read TGTGCCAGCAGTTTAGGCTCGGCCAGACGGCGGAATGAGCAGTTCTTC.

The V gene is TRBV7-2, the J gene TRBJ2-1; D gene ambiguous. The CDR3 runs 13 residues. The germline CDR1 and CDR2 sequences are SGHTA and FQGNSA. Trimming took 5 bases from V and 6 from J, leaving 11 bases between them. The CDR3 DNA is TGTGCCAGCAGCCCTAAGGCAGTCAATGAGCAGTTCTTC. Translated: CASSPKAVNEQFF.

The chain has TRBV15 and TRBJ2-1; 9 nucleotides line up with TRBD2. Looked up from germline, CDR1 is LNHNV and CDR2 is YYDKDF (reference sequence). V shed 3 bases and J 4 bases; nucleotides not matched to a gene: 7. The CDR3 loop spans 16 amino acids. The CDR3: CATSRGETSGYNEQFF. CDR3 DNA sequence: TGTGCCACCAGCAGGGGGGAGACTAGCGGATACAATGAGCAGTTCTTC.

In its sample, this clonotype was seen a few times. The chain is built from TRBV2 and TRBJ2-7; 7 positions agree with TRBD2. V dropped 5 bases and J dropped 3; count of bases not matched to a gene: 10. Germline CDR1 and CDR2: SNHLY and FYNNEI. The CDR3 length is 15 residues. The CDR3 DNA is TGTGCCAGCAGTCGGGGCGGGAGAATAAACTACGAGCAGTACGTC. Encoded protein: CASSRGGRINYEQYV.

This clonotype showed up just a few times. The genes are TRBV28 and TRBJ2-2; the match to TRBD1 covers 10 bases. J lost 3 bases, V lost 3 bases, and 4 bases had no gene match. The CDR3 totals 16 residues. Germline CDR1 and CDR2: MDHEN and SYDVKM. The CDR3 coding sequence is TGTGCCAGCAGTTTCCTCGGACAGGGGGACACCGGGGAGCTGTTTTTT. It yields the protein CASSFLGQGDTGELFF.